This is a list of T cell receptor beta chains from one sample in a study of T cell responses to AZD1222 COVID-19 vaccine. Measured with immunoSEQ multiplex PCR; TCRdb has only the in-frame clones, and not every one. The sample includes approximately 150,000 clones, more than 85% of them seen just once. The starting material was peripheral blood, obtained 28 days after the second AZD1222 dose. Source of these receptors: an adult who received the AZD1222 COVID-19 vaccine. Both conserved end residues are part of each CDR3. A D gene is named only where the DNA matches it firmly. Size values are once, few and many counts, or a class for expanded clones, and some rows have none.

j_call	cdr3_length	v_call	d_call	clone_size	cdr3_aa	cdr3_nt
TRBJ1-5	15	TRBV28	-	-	CASSGNGYSNQPQHF	TGTGCCAGCAGTGGGAACGGTTATAGCAATCAGCCCCAGCATTTT
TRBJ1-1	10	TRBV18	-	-	CASSETEAFF	TGTGCCAGCTCCGAGACTGAAGCTTTCTTT
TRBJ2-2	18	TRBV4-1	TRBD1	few	CASSSLMGQGEYTGELFF	TGCGCCAGCAGCTCCCTCATGGGGCAGGGGGAGTATACCGGGGAGCTGTTTTTT
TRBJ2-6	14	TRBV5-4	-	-	CASSSGPGANVLTF	TGTGCCAGCAGTTCGGGACCTGGGGCCAACGTCCTGACTTTC
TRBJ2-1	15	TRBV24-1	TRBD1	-	CATSPAGTGFNEQFF	TGTGCCACCAGTCCCGCCGGGACAGGGTTCAATGAGCAGTTCTTC
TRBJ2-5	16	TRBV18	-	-	CASSPWTERKQETQYF	TGTGCCAGCTCACCTTGGACAGAGCGCAAACAAGAGACCCAGTACTTC
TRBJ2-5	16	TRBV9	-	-	CASSVASGRTRETQYF	TGTGCCAGCAGCGTAGCTTCAGGGAGAACAAGAGAGACCCAGTACTTC
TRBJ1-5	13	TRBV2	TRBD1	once	CASRGQDYQPQHF	TGTGCCAGCAGGGGACAGGACTATCAGCCCCAGCATTTT
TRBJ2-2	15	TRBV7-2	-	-	CASSPTVQNTGELFF	TGTGCCAGCAGCCCGACCGTCCAGAACACCGGGGAGCTGTTTTTT
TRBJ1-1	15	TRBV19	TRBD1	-	CASSTQGGWDTEAFF	TGTGCCAGTAGTACCCAGGGGGGGTGGGACACTGAAGCTTTCTTT
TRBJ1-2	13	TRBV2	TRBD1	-	CASSSYRGEGYTF	TGTGCCAGCAGTTCGTACAGGGGGGAGGGCTACACCTTC
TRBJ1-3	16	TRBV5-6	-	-	CASSLGADVSGNTIYF	TGTGCCAGCAGCTTAGGTGCAGACGTCTCTGGAAACACCATATATTTT
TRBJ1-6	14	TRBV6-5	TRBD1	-	CASSQQGADSPLHF	TGTGCCAGCAGTCAACAGGGGGCGGACTCACCCCTCCACTTT
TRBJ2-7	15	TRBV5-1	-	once	CASSLGQKILYEQYF	TGCGCCAGCAGCTTGGGACAGAAAATCCTCTACGAGCAGTACTTC
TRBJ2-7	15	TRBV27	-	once	CASSLSSEAAYEQYF	TGTGCCAGCAGTTTATCCTCGGAGGCCGCTTACGAGCAGTACTTC
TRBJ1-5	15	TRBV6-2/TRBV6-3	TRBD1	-	CASSYSRQGPLSQHF	TGTGCCAGCAGTTACTCGAGACAGGGCCCGTTGTCCCAGCATTTT